The entry below describes one T cell receptor (beta chain). Antigen specificity is unknown. The assay was immunoSEQ multiplex PCR, and TCRdb's table has in-frame clones only and misses some. The sample has 90,000 to 140,000 clones, approximately 89% seen once; the top ten hold about 20%. CDR3 length: 13 amino acids. Trimming shortened V by 2 bases and J by 4 bases, and 8 bases separated the two germline ends. CDR1 is MNHNY and CDR2 is SVGAGI in the germline V gene (reference sequence). These data originate in a study of PD-1 blockade in classical Hodgkin lymphoma. The study's findings and limits: Newly diagnosed patients had diversity similar to the baseline diversity of complete responders. Individuals who commenced nivolumab within less than 1 year of ASCT were excluded. Reported findings placed baseline TCR diversity lower in newly diagnosed patients (compared with healthy donors). By C4D1 there was a significant rise in CD4+ TCR diversity but not in CD8+ TCR diversity.

Time point reported: cycle 4 day 1 (C4D1), after more than five weeks of nivolumab. All patients experienced relapse after autologous stem cell transplantation, and brentuximab vedotin exposure was variable. This material consisted of peripheral blood mononuclear cells (PBMCs), taken before the fourth cycle of nivolumab. J is TRBJ1-2 and V is TRBV6-6; the D is unclear. The clonotype originates from a human donor with classical Hodgkin lymphoma. CDR3 DNA sequence: TGTGCCAGCAGTTACGAGGACTTCTATGGCTACACCTTC. Translation gives CASSYEDFYGYTF.